What follows are 21 T cell receptor beta chains derived from one specimen sequenced in a study of beta chain features in type 1 diabetes. Every isolated RNA sample was fully reverse transcribed, so sequencing captured expressed TCRB transcripts. Generated by immunoSEQ multiplex PCR, the TCRdb table keeps only in-frame clones and is missing some. The table includes about 130,000 clones, about 9.2% detected once. The sequencing sample was made of central memory CD4+ T cells from blood. These receptors came from a man aged 18 to 30 in good health.

This clone has more than one count but fewer than ten. The rearrangement joins TRBV5-4 to TRBJ1-6, with 7 bases aligning to TRBD1. The junction had 6 bases not matched to a gene; V was cut back by 4 bases and J by 8 bases. Germline V CDR1 and CDR2: SGHNT, YYREEE (reference sequence). The CDR3 contains 14 residues. Here the CDR3 reads CASSTRQGDSPLHF. CDR3 in DNA: TGTGCCAGCAGCACCAGACAGGGCGATTCACCCCTCCACTTT.

The genes are TRBV23-1 and TRBJ1-4; no reliable D call. TRBV23-1 is an ORF for which the function is uncertain. This CDR3 is 18 amino acids long. V lost 7 bases to trimming and J lost 6 bases, with 27 bases between them. CDR3 in amino acids: CASTLSLEELPWDEKLFF. CDR3 DNA sequence: TGCGCCAGCACCCTATCCCTGGAGGAGCTCCCTTGGGATGAAAAACTGTTTTTT.

This clone was found a few times. CDR3 sequence: CASEMRIGTGQYNEQFF. CDR3 DNA: TGTGCCAGCGAGATGAGGATAGGGACAGGGCAATACAATGAGCAGTTCTTC. The chain couples TRBV2 to TRBJ2-1, with TRBD1 identical over 9 bases. The V and J ends lost 8 bases and 4 bases, in that order; junction bases with no gene match: 15. Germline CDR1 SNHLY, CDR2 FYNNEI. CDR3 size: 17 residues.

V usage is TRBV6-5 and J usage is TRBJ2-7, with 8 bases lining up with TRBD1. J lost 10 bases, V lost 7 bases, and 6 bases had no gene match. CDR1 and CDR2 (germline): MNHEY, SVGAGI. The CDR3 sequence is 11 residues long. This CDR3 is CASTAGQGQYF. The CDR3 region has the DNA TGTGCCAGCACCGCTGGACAGGGACAGTACTTC.

The V call is TRBV21-1, the J call TRBJ2-4; the D call of TRBD2 is as the table states it, not checked on the DNA. TRBV21-1 is deemed a pseudogene. The CDR3 has 15 amino acids. The CDR3 protein is CPGQSGSLAKNIQYF. DNA for the CDR3: TGCCCCGGACAGAGCGGGAGCTTAGCCAAAAACATTCAGTACTTC.

The V call is TRBV9, the J call TRBJ2-2; D is unresolved. V lost 4 bases and J 8 bases, leaving 12 bases between the germline ends. The CDR3 has 13 amino acids. Germline CDR1 is SGDLS and CDR2 is YYNGEE. CDR3 sequence (DNA): TGTGCCAGCAGCTCGGGTTTTATGGGGGAGCTGTTTTTT. Encoded protein: CASSSGFMGELFF.

There are a few counts of this clone. The chain joins TRBV11-2 to TRBJ2-7, with D perhaps matching TRBD1 (5 bases). Trimming took off 6 bases at V and 6 bases at J, with 15 bases between the two ends. The CDR3 spans 13 residues. The germline V gene encodes CDR1 SGHAT and CDR2 FQNNGV. As DNA, the CDR3 is TGTGCCAGCAGAATATTACCAAGGGGCGAGCAGTACTTC. Translating it yields CASRILPRGEQYF.

The chain combines TRBV7-8 with TRBJ2-2; 8 positions agree with TRBD2. The length of the CDR3 is 16 residues. Germline-derived CDR1 and CDR2 are SGHVS and FQNEAQ. V trimming: 2 bases; J trimming: 7 bases; junction bases outside the gene matches: 9. The CDR3 DNA is TGTGCCAGCAGCTTATACAGCGGGGGTGCGGGCGGGGAGCTGTTTTTT. It translates to CASSLYSGGAGGELFF.

This clone was seen a few times. V and J are TRBV29-1 and TRBJ2-5, with 7 bases identical to TRBD2. The J call could be wrong; TRBJ2-7 is a better fit for the DNA end. The CDR3 has 11 residues. CDR1 and CDR2 (germline): SQVTM, ANQGSEA. The DNA of the CDR3 is TGCAGCGTTGAGGGCGGGGGCGAGCAGTACTTC. The encoded protein is CSVEGGGEQYF.

The V gene is TRBV4-3, the J gene TRBJ1-5; D is perhaps TRBD1 (6 bases). There are 15 residues in the CDR3. V lost 0 bases and J 6 bases, leaving 12 bases between the germline ends. Germline V lookup: CDR1 LGHNA, CDR2 YSLEER. CDR3 bases: TGCGCCAGCAGCCAAGACAGGGGTTGGGTTCAGCCCCAGCATTTT. This gives the protein CASSQDRGWVQPQHF.

This sequence joins TRBV6-6 and TRBJ1-6, with a tentative D call TRBD1 (5 bases). This CDR3 has 12 residues. V was trimmed by 6 bases and J by 9 bases, leaving 9 bases between them. Germline CDR1 is MNHNY and CDR2 is SVGAGI (reference sequence). CDR3 protein: CASRWGVSPLHF. The CDR3 nucleotides read TGTGCCAGCAGGTGGGGGGTTTCACCCCTCCACTTT.

The sample holds a few counts of this clone. The CDR3 reads CAAQDGSWRYTF. The CDR3 DNA reads as TGTGCCGCACAGGACGGATCATGGCGCTACACCTTC. The chain has TRBV25-1 and TRBJ1-2; a possible D gene is TRBD1 (5 bases). The CDR3 runs to 12 residues. Germline values: CDR1 MGHDK, CDR2 SYGVNS. V lost 11 bases and J lost 9, with 19 bases in between.

The CDR3 is CASSEPGQNTGELFF. The CDR3 bases are TGTGCCAGCAGTGAACCGGGACAGAACACCGGGGAGCTGTTTTTT. This chain uses TRBV6-1 with TRBJ2-2; D possibly corresponds to TRBD1 (6 bases). Germline V gene data show CDR1 as MNHNS and CDR2 as SASEGT. This CDR3 is 15 amino acids long. The V gene lost 2 bases and the J gene lost 1 base, with 8 bases spanning the gap.

The rearrangement links TRBV6-5 to TRBJ2-7, with 8 bases matching TRBD2. The germline CDR1 and CDR2 sequences are MNHEY and SVGAGI. V trimming: 3 bases; J trimming: 0 bases; junction bases outside the gene matches: 1. CDR3 length: 14 amino acids. CDR3 sequence reads: CASSYREGSYEQYF. Written as DNA, the CDR3 is TGTGCCAGCAGTTATCGGGAGGGCTCCTACGAGCAGTACTTC.

The table lists this clone with a few counts. The chain has TRBV7-8 and TRBJ1-5; D not resolved. Germline CDR1 reads SGHVS; CDR2 reads FQNEAQ. Between the trimmed V and J ends, which lost 1 base and 0 bases, there was a span of 10 bases. This CDR3 region has 16 residues. The CDR3 region is CASSLGPSYSNQPQHF. Written as DNA, the CDR3 is TGTGCCAGCAGCTTAGGTCCGAGTTATAGCAATCAGCCCCAGCATTTT.

This clone came up a few times. This chain links TRBV19 with TRBJ1-5; no clear D. V was pared by 4 bases and J by 6 bases, with 13 bases between. Germline CDR1 reads LNHDA; CDR2 reads SQIVND (reference sequence). The CDR3 extends over 14 amino acids. The CDR3: CASSRVGGIQPQHF. As DNA, the CDR3 is TGTGCCAGTAGTAGGGTCGGCGGTATTCAGCCCCAGCATTTT.

This clone was picked up many times. The rearrangement joins TRBV10-3 to TRBJ2-3; 7 bases are a match to TRBD1. Looked up from germline, CDR1 is ENHRY and CDR2 is SYGVKD. With 9 bases clipped from V and 5 bases from J, the junction kept 5 bases outside the gene matches. This CDR3 contains 12 residues. CDR3 in amino acids: CAISGTVDTQYF. Here the CDR3 DNA reads TGTGCCATATCTGGGACAGTAGATACGCAGTATTTT.

This clone was seen more than once but under ten times. The rearrangement links TRBV9 to TRBJ1-1; D not certain. Trimming pared 0 bases from V and 3 bases from J, leaving 9 bases between. The germline V gene encodes CDR1 SGDLS and CDR2 YYNGEE. The CDR3 spans 14 residues. The CDR3 DNA reads TGTGCCAGCAGCGTAGGGCCCGAATACACTGAAGCTTTCTTT. It encodes CASSVGPEYTEAFF. Full variable domain (missing parts from reference TRBV9 and TRBJ1-1): DSGVTQTPKHLITATGQRVTLRCSPRSGDLSVYWYQQSLDQGLQFLIQYYNGEERAKGNILERFSAQQFPDLHSELNLSSLELGDSALYFCASSVGPEYTEAFFGQGTRLTVV.

The chain joins TRBV7-6 to TRBJ2-2; 13 bases match TRBD2. The CDR3 consists of 16 residues. Germline assignment: CDR1 SGHVS and CDR2 FNYEAQ. Germline trimming cut 6 bases from V and 5 bases from J; bases unmatched to any gene: 6. The CDR3 nucleotides are TGTGCCAGCAGGGCACCGGGACTAGCGGGGACCGGGGAGCTGTTTTTT. This encodes CASRAPGLAGTGELFF. Variable domain in full (rest from reference TRBV7-6 and TRBJ2-2): GAGVSQSPRYKVTKRGQDVALRCDPISGHVSLYWYRQALGQGPEFLTYFNYEAQQDKSGLPNDRFSAERPEGSISTLTIQRTEQRDSAMYRCASRAPGLAGTGELFFGEGSRLTVL.

This clone occurred a few times. The rearrangement links TRBV28 to TRBJ2-4, with TRBD2 matching over 9 bases. Germline trimming cut 4 bases from V and 4 bases from J; bases unmatched to any gene: 5. The germline gives CDR1 MDHEN, CDR2 SYDVKM. The CDR3 sequence is 15 residues long. The CDR3: CASSYSSGGKNIQYF. The CDR3 DNA is TGTGCCAGCAGTTATTCCAGCGGGGGGAAAAACATTCAGTACTTC.

This clone was counted a few times. The chain has TRBV30 and TRBJ2-7; possibly TRBD2 for D (6 bases). The germline V and J ends were trimmed by 8 bases and 6 bases, with 20 bases remaining between them. The CDR3 is made up of 13 amino acids. The V gene's germline CDR1 is GTSNPN and CDR2 SVGIG (reference sequence). In DNA form, the CDR3 reads TGTGCCGGCTCATGGACCGGGCGGGGCGAGCAGTACTTC. Its translation is CAGSWTGRGEQYF. Drawing the rest from reference TRBV30 and TRBJ2-7, the complete variable domain is SQTIHQWPATLVQPVGSPLSLECTVEGTSNPNLYWYRQAAGRGLQLLFYSVGIGQISSEVPQNLSASRPQDRQFILSSKKLLLSDSGFYLCAGSWTGRGEQYFGPGTRLTVT.